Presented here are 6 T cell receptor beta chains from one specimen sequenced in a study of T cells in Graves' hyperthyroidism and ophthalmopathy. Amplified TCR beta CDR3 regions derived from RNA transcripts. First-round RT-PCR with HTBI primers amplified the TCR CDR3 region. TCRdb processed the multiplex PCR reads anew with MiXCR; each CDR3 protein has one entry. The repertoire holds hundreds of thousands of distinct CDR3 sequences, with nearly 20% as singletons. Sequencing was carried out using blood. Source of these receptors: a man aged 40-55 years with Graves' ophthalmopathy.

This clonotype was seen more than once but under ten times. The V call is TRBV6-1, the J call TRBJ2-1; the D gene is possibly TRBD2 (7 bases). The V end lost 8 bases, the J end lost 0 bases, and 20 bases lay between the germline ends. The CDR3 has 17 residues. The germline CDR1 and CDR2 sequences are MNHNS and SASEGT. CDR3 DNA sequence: TGTGCCAGCCTCACCTTTCGGGGGGCAAGCTCCTACAATGAGCAGTTCTTC. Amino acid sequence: CASLTFRGASSYNEQFF.

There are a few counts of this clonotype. CDR3 in amino acids: CASSYSGQGIRSNQPQHF. The CDR3 region has the DNA TGTGCCAGCAGTTACTCGGGACAGGGGATCCGTAGCAATCAGCCCCAGCATTTT. The gene calls are TRBV6-5 and TRBJ1-5; 10 nucleotides line up with TRBD1. J gave up 0 bases and V 0 bases, and 5 bases lay outside the gene matches. Germline loops: CDR1 MNHEY, CDR2 SVGAGI. The CDR3 extends over 18 amino acids.

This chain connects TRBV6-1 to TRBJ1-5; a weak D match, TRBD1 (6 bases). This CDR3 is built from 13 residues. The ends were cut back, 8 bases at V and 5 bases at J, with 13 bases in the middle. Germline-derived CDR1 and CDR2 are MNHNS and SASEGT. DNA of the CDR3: TGTGCCAGCCGGAGGGGGGCCGATCAGCCCCAGCATTTT. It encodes CASRRGADQPQHF.

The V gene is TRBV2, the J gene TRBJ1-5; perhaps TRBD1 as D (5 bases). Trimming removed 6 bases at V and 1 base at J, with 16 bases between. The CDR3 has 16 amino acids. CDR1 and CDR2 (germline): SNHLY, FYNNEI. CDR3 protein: CASRSVSRASNQPQHF. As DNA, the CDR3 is TGTGCCAGCAGATCGGTGTCCAGGGCCAGCAATCAGCCCCAGCATTTT. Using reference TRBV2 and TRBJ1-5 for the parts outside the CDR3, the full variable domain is EPEVTQTPSHQVTQMGQEVILRCVPISNHLYFYWYRQILGQKVEFLVSFYNNEISEKSEIFDDQFSVERPDGSNFTLKIRSTKLEDSAMYFCASRSVSRASNQPQHFGDGTRLSIL.

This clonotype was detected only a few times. In nucleotides, the CDR3 is TGTGCCAGCAGCCAAGGTCCCCTAGCGGGAGCAACCCAGTACTTC. It specifies CASSQGPLAGATQYF. The genes are TRBV3-1 and TRBJ2-5; 10 bases are shared with TRBD2. Germline loops: CDR1 LGHDT, CDR2 YNNKEL (reference sequence). The trim removed 1 base at V and 8 bases at J, leaving 7 bases unmatched. The CDR3 is made up of 15 amino acids.

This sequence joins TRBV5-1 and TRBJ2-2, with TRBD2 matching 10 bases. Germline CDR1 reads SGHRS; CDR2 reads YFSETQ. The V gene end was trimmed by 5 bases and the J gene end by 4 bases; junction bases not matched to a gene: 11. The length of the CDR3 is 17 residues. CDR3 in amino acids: CASRPARAGGVTGELFF. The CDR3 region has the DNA TGCGCCAGCAGACCCGCAAGAGCGGGAGGGGTCACCGGGGAGCTGTTTTTT.